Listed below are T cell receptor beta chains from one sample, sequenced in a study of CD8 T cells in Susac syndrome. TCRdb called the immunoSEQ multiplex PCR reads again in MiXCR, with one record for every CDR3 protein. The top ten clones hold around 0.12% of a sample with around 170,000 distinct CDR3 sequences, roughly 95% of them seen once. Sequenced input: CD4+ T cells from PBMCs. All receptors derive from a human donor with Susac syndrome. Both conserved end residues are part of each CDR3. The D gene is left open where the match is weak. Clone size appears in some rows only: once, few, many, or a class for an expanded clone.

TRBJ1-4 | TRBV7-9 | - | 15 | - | CASSPTRTAAEKLFF | TGTGCCAGCAGCCCTACGCGGACAGCTGCGGAAAAACTGTTTTTT
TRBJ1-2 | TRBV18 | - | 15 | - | CASSPNLRGLSGYTF | TGTGCCAGCTCACCAAACCTGAGGGGTTTGAGTGGCTACACCTTC
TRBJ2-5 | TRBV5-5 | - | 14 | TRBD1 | CASSSTDRGETQYF | TGTGCCAGCAGCTCGACGGACAGGGGAGAGACCCAGTACTTC
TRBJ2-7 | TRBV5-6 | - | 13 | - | CASSLSTSYEQYF | TGTGCCAGCAGCTTGAGCACTTCCTACGAGCAGTACTTC
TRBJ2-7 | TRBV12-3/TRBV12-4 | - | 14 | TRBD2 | CASNYGLAGSEQYF | TGTGCCAGCAACTACGGACTAGCGGGATCCGAGCAGTACTTC
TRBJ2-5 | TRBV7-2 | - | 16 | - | CASSLAGGGPEKTQYF | TGTGCCAGCAGCTTAGCTGGGGGCGGGCCCGAGAAGACCCAGTACTTC
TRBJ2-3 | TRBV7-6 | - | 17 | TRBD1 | CASSPTTGGPGTDTQYF | TGTGCCAGCAGCCCCACGACAGGGGGACCAGGCACAGATACGCAGTATTTT
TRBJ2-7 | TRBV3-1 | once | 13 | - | CASSQARGNEQYF | TGTGCCAGCAGCCAAGCACGGGGGAACGAGCAGTACTTC
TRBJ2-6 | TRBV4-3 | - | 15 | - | CASSIDSSGANVLTF | TGCGCCAGCAGCATCGACAGCTCTGGGGCCAACGTCCTGACTTTC
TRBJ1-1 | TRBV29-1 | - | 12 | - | CSVSRLSTEAFF | TGCAGCGTTTCCAGACTCTCCACTGAAGCTTTCTTT
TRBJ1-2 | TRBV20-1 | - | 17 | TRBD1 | CSAPSAGTGVVMGGYTF | TGCAGTGCCCCAAGCGCCGGGACAGGGGTTGTAATGGGCGGCTACACCTTC
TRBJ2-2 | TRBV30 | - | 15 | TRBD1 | CAYLVRGTNTGELFF | TGTGCCTACCTAGTCAGGGGGACGAACACCGGGGAGCTGTTTTTT
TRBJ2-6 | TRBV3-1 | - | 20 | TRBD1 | CASSQLGQGLRSSGANVLTF | TGTGCCAGCAGCCAATTGGGACAGGGCCTTAGATCCTCTGGGGCCAACGTCCTGACTTTC
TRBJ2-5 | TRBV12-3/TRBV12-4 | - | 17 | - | CASSFEQTAAYQETQYF | TGTGCCAGCAGTTTCGAGCAGACGGCCGCGTACCAAGAGACCCAGTACTTC
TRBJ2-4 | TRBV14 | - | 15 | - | CASSQEGLAKNIQYF | TGTGCCAGCAGCCAAGAGGGACTAGCCAAAAACATTCAGTACTTC